This is a list of T cell receptor beta chains from one sample in a study of graft-versus-host responses after intestinal transplantation. Here immunoSEQ multiplex PCR was the method, and the copy in TCRdb shows in-frame clones only, minus some. The data show tens of thousands of clones, with approximately 91% seen just once and more than 2% held by the top ten. These receptors' antigens are unknown. The material was unstimulated CD4+ T cells sorted from spleen or lymph node cells, obtained before transplant. These receptors were taken from a human donor who was the organ donor for an intestinal transplant. Each CDR3 is given without its conserved first and last residue.

V	CDR3
TRBV7-9	ASNPLSSAYNEQF
TRBV7-9	ASSPNRDAGELF
TRBV7-2	ASSLEGDRGEKLF
TRBV6-6	ASTVYGYT
TRBV7-2	ASSLYASGRQTGELF
TRBV7-6	ASSLTRDSEAF
TRBV11-3	ASSSRGENSPLH
TRBV4-1	ASSYNQGGLYEQY
TRBV5-4	ASSLGGTKGQETQY
TRBV28	ASSLDRGTDGYT
TRBV4-3	ASSQGLAANTGELF
TRBV7-9	ASSLNLGLGRVHNEQF
TRBV5-4	ASSLRTSGRADTQY
TRBV28	ASSLAGGPGELF
TRBV6-6	ASRDGLTYEQY
TRBV10-3	AIRDSYEQY
TRBV15	ATSRDRNTEAF
TRBV4-2	ASSPEGGAAGYT
TRBV29-1	SGGKGTGPTEQY
TRBV29-1	SVDGWTSGTVGNF
TRBV4-1	ASSQGYRGTYEQY
TRBV12-5	ASGGREGEQY
TRBV5-4	ASSLKRLAGEHNEQF
TRBV19	ASRASGSAETQY
TRBV5-1	ASSSHSGRVNTEAF
TRBV30	AWANRANEKLF
TRBV28	ASRDSGRGRNEQF
TRBV2	ASSETMAGELF